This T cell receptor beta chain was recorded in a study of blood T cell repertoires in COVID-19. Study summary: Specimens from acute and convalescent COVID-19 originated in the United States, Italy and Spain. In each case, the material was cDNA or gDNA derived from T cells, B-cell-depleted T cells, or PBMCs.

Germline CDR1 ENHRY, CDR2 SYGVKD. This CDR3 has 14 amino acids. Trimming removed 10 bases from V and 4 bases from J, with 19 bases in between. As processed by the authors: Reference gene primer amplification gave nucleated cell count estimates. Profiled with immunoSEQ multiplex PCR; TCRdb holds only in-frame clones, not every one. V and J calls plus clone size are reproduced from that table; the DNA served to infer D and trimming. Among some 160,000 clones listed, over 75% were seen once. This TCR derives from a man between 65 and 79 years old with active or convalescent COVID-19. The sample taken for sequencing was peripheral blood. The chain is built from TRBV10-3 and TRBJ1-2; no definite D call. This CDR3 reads CATSYGIGGYGYTF. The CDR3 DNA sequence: TGTGCCACCTCATACGGAATTGGAGGCTATGGCTACACCTTC.